These 17 T cell receptor beta chains share one sample of origin, sequenced in a study of post-analysis software for immune sequencing data. The antigens these receptors bind are not known. cDNA libraries for TCR beta contained unique molecular identifiers. TCRdb used MiXCR to reprocess the PCR reads, holding one entry per CDR3 protein. The table has approximately 660,000 distinct CDR3 sequences, approximately 59% seen once. Study-wide results and limits: TRBV5-6, TRBV5-1 and TRBV20-1 belonged to a set of a handful of TRBV segments that were more frequent in patients than controls.

Sequenced input: blood. The receptors were gathered from a girl aged 2-15 years with multiple sclerosis.

The CDR3 sequence is CASSQAGKNTEAFF. The CDR3 region has the DNA TGTGCCAGCAGCCAAGCGGGCAAGAACACTGAAGCTTTCTTT. This chain joins TRBV4-2 and TRBJ1-1; D is unresolved. Germline V CDR1 and CDR2: LGHNA, YNFKEQ. The CDR3 runs 14 residues. Trimming took 1 base from V and 1 from J, leaving 7 bases between them.

The chain carries TRBV29-1 and TRBJ2-3; TRBD2 matches at 15 bases. The CDR3 is 15 residues long. J lost 5 bases, V lost 4 bases, and 4 bases had no gene match. The germline CDR1 and CDR2 sequences are SQVTM and ANQGSEA. The DNA for the CDR3 is TGCAGCGTTGTTGGGACTAGCGGGGGGCGAGATACGCAGTATTTT. Residues: CSVVGTSGGRDTQYF.

Worth noting for this clonotype: The junction and the germline gene differ at one end; a read error may be behind it. This rearrangement joins TRBV4-2 to TRBJ2-1, with TRBD2 matching over 7 bases. Germline CDR1 reads LGHNA; CDR2 reads YNFKEQ. This CDR3 region has 17 residues. This CDR3 reads CAGSQVEAGVAYNEQFF. CDR3 nucleotide sequence: TGTGCCGGCAGCCAAGTAGAGGCGGGAGTCGCCTACAATGAGCAGTTCTTC.

V usage is TRBV5-1 and J usage is TRBJ1-4; no clear D. CDR1 is SGHRS, CDR2 YFSETQ, per germline. The V end was cut by 0 bases, the J end by 7 bases, with 16 bases between. This CDR3 has 16 residues. The CDR3 is CASSLGPPTSPEKLFF. The CDR3 coding sequence is TGCGCCAGCAGCTTGGGGCCTCCAACATCCCCTGAAAAACTGTTTTTT.

This clonotype was observed a handful of times. The gene calls are TRBV10-3 and TRBJ1-1; TRBD1 agrees at 7 bases. The germline V gene encodes CDR1 ENHRY and CDR2 SYGVKD. The CDR3 has 16 amino acids. Losses at the gene ends were 10 bases for V and 5 bases for J; bases not matched to a gene: 19. The CDR3 sequence is CATKFREGALGTEAFF. The DNA of the CDR3 is TGTGCCACGAAGTTTCGAGAGGGGGCGCTTGGGACTGAAGCTTTCTTT.

Of note for this clonotype: At one of its ends the junction is not consistent with the germline gene, which may arise from a read error. V and J are TRBV5-5 and TRBJ2-6, with 10 bases lining up with TRBD1. Germline-derived CDR1 and CDR2 are SGHKS and YYEKEE (reference sequence). The CDR3 consists of 20 residues. This chain's CDR3 is CASGLYPGQGPGSGANVLTF. The DNA of the CDR3 is TGTGCCAGCGGCTTGTATCCGGGACAGGGGCCGGGTTCTGGGGCCAACGTCCTGACTTTC.

This chain joins TRBV20-1 and TRBJ2-3; 7 nucleotides line up with TRBD2. Germline trimming cut 5 bases from V and 1 base from J; bases unmatched to any gene: 3. The length of the CDR3 is 13 residues. Germline V gene data show CDR1 as DFQATT and CDR2 as SNEGSKA (reference sequence). The CDR3 reads CSAGGLRTDTQYF. In DNA form, the CDR3 reads TGCAGTGCTGGGGGACTACGCACAGATACGCAGTATTTT.

This chain joins TRBV6-6 and TRBJ2-7, with D possibly being TRBD2 (6 bases). Germline V gene sequence: CDR1 MNHNY, CDR2 SVGAGI (reference sequence). Trimming left V 3 bases short and J 1 base short, with 13 bases between. The CDR3 contains 15 residues. The DNA for the CDR3 is TGTGCCAGCAGTTATTCCGGGACTGAGTCCTACGAGCAGTACTTC. Its translation is CASSYSGTESYEQYF.

This sequence joins TRBV19 and TRBJ2-1, with unresolved D. The CDR3 has 12 residues. Looked up from germline, CDR1 is LNHDA and CDR2 is SQIVND (reference sequence). Trimming removed 1 base at V and 9 bases at J, with 7 bases between. The CDR3 is CASSIGGSEQFF. The CDR3, as DNA: TGTGCCAGTAGTATAGGCGGTAGTGAGCAGTTCTTC.

The chain employs TRBV5-1 and TRBJ1-1; no clear D. CDR3 length equals 14 residues. V lost 4 bases and J 1 base, leaving 11 bases between the germline ends. Germline V gene sequence: CDR1 SGHRS, CDR2 YFSETQ. Here the CDR3 DNA reads TGCGCCAGCAGCCTCTTTAGGGCGAACACTGAAGCTTTCTTT. It yields the protein CASSLFRANTEAFF.

The chain uses TRBV12-3 or TRBV12-4 and TRBJ2-1; 7 bases are a match to TRBD2. The V segment lost 3 bases and the J segment 4 bases; nucleotides outside the gene matches: 3. CDR3 length: 14 amino acids. CDR3 sequence reads: CASSFEGGYNEQFF. CDR3 DNA: TGTGCCAGCAGTTTCGAGGGAGGGTACAATGAGCAGTTCTTC.

The chain recombines TRBV7-2 with TRBJ2-1; 9 bases map to TRBD1. J lost 5 bases, V lost 3 bases, and 8 bases had no gene match. The V gene's germline CDR1 is SGHTA and CDR2 FQGNSA. This CDR3 region has 16 residues. CDR3 sequence: CASSFLGQGKNNEQFF. The CDR3, as DNA: TGTGCCAGCAGCTTCCTGGGACAGGGTAAAAACAATGAGCAGTTCTTC.

In DNA form, the CDR3 reads TGTGCCAGCAGCCAAGATCCGGGGGCGTCCTACAATGAGCAGTTCTTC. As protein: CASSQDPGASYNEQFF. J is TRBJ2-1 and V is TRBV14; D assignment may be TRBD1 or TRBD2 (6 bases each). Germline CDR1 SGHDN, CDR2 FVKESK. The CDR3 is 16 amino acids. Trimming left V 0 bases short and J 1 base short, with 10 bases between.

The chain joins TRBV6-2 or TRBV6-3 to TRBJ1-2; D may be TRBD1 (5 bases). Germline V gene lookup returns CDR1 MNHEY and CDR2 SVGEGT. V was clipped by 4 bases and J by 5 bases, with 11 bases between them. The CDR3 runs 13 residues. Here the CDR3 DNA reads TGTGCCAGCAGTTTCCGACAGCTTTATGGCTACACCTTC. Amino acids: CASSFRQLYGYTF.

The chain employs TRBV15 and TRBJ1-2; D is undetermined. Trimming left V 0 bases short and J 4 bases short, with 12 bases between. The CDR3 has 15 amino acids. The germline gives CDR1 LNHNV, CDR2 YYDKDF (reference sequence). The CDR3 coding sequence is TGTGCCACCAGCAGAGATCTAGTCGGCACCTATGGCTACACCTTC. This codes for CATSRDLVGTYGYTF.

This clonotype was counted once. The V gene is TRBV7-8, the J gene TRBJ2-1; 9 nucleotides match TRBD2. The CDR3 has 16 amino acids. The germline V gene encodes CDR1 SGHVS and CDR2 FQNEAQ. Trimming took 6 bases from V and 0 from J; bases not matched to a gene: 6. The chain's CDR3 is CASRISGGPSYNEQFF. CDR3 in DNA: TGTGCCAGCAGGATTAGCGGGGGCCCCTCCTACAATGAGCAGTTCTTC.

The DNA for the CDR3 is TGCGCCAGTCGAGTAGATCTAAAGCAGTACTTC. Amino acid sequence: CASRVDLKQYF. This chain joins TRBV10-2 and TRBJ2-7; D remains ambiguous. This CDR3 has 11 residues. Per germline, CDR1 WSHSY and CDR2 SAAADI. Trimming took off 9 bases at V and 8 bases at J, with 14 bases between the two ends.